This T cell receptor (beta chain) was retrieved from a study of blood T cell repertoires in COVID-19 (dated by TCRdb to the early 2020s). About the full investigation: The collaborator samples originated in the United States, Italy and Spain and spanned the acute and convalescent phases of COVID-19. The material from the prospective study consisted of cDNA or gDNA derived from T cells, B-cell-depleted T cells, or PBMCs. Deeply sampled blood TCRbeta repertoires from subjects exposed to, actively infected with, or recovered from COVID-19 were included in the dataset. The repertoires were released in a freely available public database meant as a resource for research on the immune response to SARS-CoV-2. The samples were drawn from the first 160 participants of the ongoing ImmuneRACE study and from 1,254 subjects provided by 6 global collaborators. A de-identified subject ID, COVID-19 status, age in years and sex were almost always included in the sample metadata. Where available, HLA class I and class II types were taken from metadata supplied by the sample provider and were not determined by assay-based typing.

The CDR3 covers 15 residues, taking in both the cysteine and the phenylalanine. Solely the CDR3 DNA is kept, with 45 bases framed from the first base. In the germline V gene, CDR1 corresponds to KGHSH and CDR2 to LQKENI. Trimmed from V: 3 bases; trimmed from J: 0 bases; junction bases lacking a gene match: 5. Whole blood was collected in K2EDTA tubes by collaborating institutions according to the institutions' own protocols. For TCRbeta analysis, collaborators shipped samples as frozen whole blood, isolated PBMCs, or DNA extracted from either of those sample types. As for this clone: Its target antigen remains unknown. No base quality information exists; no much larger clone differs at one position.

Broad study findings and their caveats: Clinical and demographic metadata were provided uncurated, with the amount varying by source and participant.

TCRbeta CDR3 regions were amplified from genomic DNA using the immunoSEQ Assay, a bias-controlled multiplex PCR. The original pipeline was this. The number of nucleated cells in each sample was estimated by amplification of reference gene primers within the assay. To quantify the absolute abundance of each unique TCRbeta CDR3 rearrangement, sequence reads were collapsed and filtered. For each sample, productive Simpson clonality was calculated as the square root of Simpson's diversity index across productive rearrangements. This immuneACCESS table, as held by TCRdb, lists in-frame sequences with V and J called but not all clones. Of the missing ones, under half trace to an unresolved V gene in checked studies; the others have no known cause. That table furnishes V, J and clone size, whereas the DNA furnished D and trimming. The sample contains approximately 300,000 clones, about 82% of them found a single time. The ten largest account for 1.6% of the sample.

This sequence originates from a woman aged 45-65 years with acute or convalescent COVID-19. The chain links TRBV18 with TRBJ2-7, with TRBD1 identical over 7 junction bases. Source material: peripheral blood. The DNA sequence is TGTGCCAGCTCACCCGGACAGGTCCACTCCTACGAGCAGTACTTC. Its product reads: CASSPGQVHSYEQYF. The CDR3 plus the reference TRBV18 and TRBJ2-7 genes for the other parts give the full variable domain: NAGVMQNPRHLVRRRGQEARLRCSPMKGHSHVYWYRQLPEEGLKFMVYLQKENIIDESGMPKERFSAEFPKEGPSILRIQQVVRGDSAAYFCASSPGQVHSYEQYFGPGTRLTVT.